The 2 T cell receptor beta chains presented below share a single source sample, sequenced in a study of blood T cell repertoires in COVID-19. Data came from immunoSEQ multiplex PCR; TCRdb stores just in-frame clones and leaves some out. There are 80,000 to 95,000 clones in the sample; around 84% occur only once, and about two fifths lies in the top ten. Sequenced sample: peripheral blood. Receptor source: a man at least 80 years old with acute or convalescent COVID-19.

The chain combines TRBV7-3 with TRBJ2-5; TRBD2 aligns across 9 bases. CDR1 and CDR2 (germline): SGHTA, FQGTGA. The trim removed 5 bases at V and 5 bases at J, leaving 15 bases unmatched. There are 17 residues in the CDR3. In nucleotides, the CDR3 is TGTGCCAGCAGCCTTCAACGGGGTAGCGGGAGCCTTGAGACCCAGTACTTC. Translating gives CASSLQRGSGSLETQYF.

V and J are TRBV5-1 and TRBJ1-4, with no clear D. The V end was cut by 0 bases, the J end by 0 bases, with 3 bases between. The V gene's germline CDR1 is SGHRS and CDR2 YFSETQ. The CDR3 runs to 14 residues. The CDR3 is CASSLATTNEKLFF. CDR3 in DNA: TGCGCCAGCAGCTTGGCCACAACTAATGAAAAACTGTTTTTT.